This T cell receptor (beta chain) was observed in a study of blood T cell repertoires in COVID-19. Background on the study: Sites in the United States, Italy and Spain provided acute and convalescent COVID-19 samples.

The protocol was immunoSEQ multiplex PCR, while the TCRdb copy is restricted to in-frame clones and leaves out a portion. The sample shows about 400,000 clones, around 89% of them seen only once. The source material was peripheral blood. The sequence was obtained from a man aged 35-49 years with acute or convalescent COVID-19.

CDR3 nucleotides: TGTGCCAGCAGGCCACAGGGTCGCACTGAAGCTTTCTTT. This gives the protein CASRPQGRTEAFF. This chain uses TRBV28 with TRBJ1-1; D might be TRBD1 (6 bases). The germline V gene has CDR1 MDHEN and CDR2 SYDVKM. The CDR3 has 13 residues. The germline V and J ends were trimmed by 6 bases and 4 bases, with 12 bases remaining between them.